The 30 T cell receptor beta chains given below trace back to one sample, sequenced in a study of blood T cell repertoires in COVID-19. Clones were read by immunoSEQ multiplex PCR, and TCRdb kept only the in-frame ones, dropping some. Here the sample spans over 250,000 clones, about 86% being singletons. The sequenced sample was peripheral blood. The receptor set was obtained from a woman in her 70s with COVID-19, enrolled during active disease.

The rearrangement joins TRBV21-1 to TRBJ1-2; the table's D call TRBD1 went unverified against the DNA. TRBV21-1 is classified as a pseudogene. The CDR3 is 19 amino acids. CDR3 in DNA: TGTGCCAGCAGCAAAAAAGGTGGACAGACAACGCGTTTTATGGACCGCTACACCTTC. It codes for CASSKKGGQTTRFMDRYTF.

This chain links TRBV5-1 with TRBJ1-2, with a weak D call TRBD1 (5 bases). The germline V gene encodes CDR1 SGHRS and CDR2 YFSETQ. V was cut by 6 bases and J by 2 bases, with 14 bases left in between. CDR3 size: 14 residues. The CDR3 DNA reads TGCGCCAGCAACCCCACCCCAGGGAACTATGGCTACACCTTC. This translates into CASNPTPGNYGYTF. The full variable domain, completed using reference TRBV5-1 and TRBJ1-2, is KAGVTQTPRYLIKTRGQQVTLSCSPISGHRSVSWYQQTPGQGLQFLFEYFSETQRNKGNFPGRFSGRQFSNSRSEMNVSTLELGDSALYLCASNPTPGNYGYTFGSGTRLTVV.

The chain joins TRBV2 to TRBJ2-3, with 10 bases matching TRBD2. The CDR3 contains 15 residues. V dropped 3 bases and J dropped 6; count of bases not matched to a gene: 6. Germline V lookup: CDR1 SNHLY, CDR2 FYNNEI. CDR3 DNA: TGTGCCAGCAGTGAGCCCTCGGGACTAGCGGATACGCAGTATTTT. Encoded protein: CASSEPSGLADTQYF.

CDR3 coding DNA: TGTGCCTGGAGTACGGACAGCTACAATGAGCAGTTCTTC. Translating gives CAWSTDSYNEQFF. J is TRBJ2-1 and V is TRBV30; TRBD1 might be the D (6 bases). V lost 2 bases, J lost 3 bases, and 8 bases lay in between. There are 13 residues in the CDR3. Germline CDR1 GTSNPN, CDR2 SVGIG (reference sequence).

This rearrangement joins TRBV7-2 to TRBJ1-1; TRBD1 aligns across 7 bases. With 4 bases clipped from V and 4 bases from J, the junction kept 6 bases outside the gene matches. Per the germline V gene, CDR1 is SGHTA and CDR2 is FQGNSA. The CDR3 has 14 residues. CDR3 protein: CASSSGGSFTEAFF. The CDR3 DNA sequence: TGTGCCAGCAGCTCAGGGGGGTCCTTCACTGAAGCTTTCTTT.

The CDR3 sequence: CASSLQGSEQYF. As DNA, the CDR3 is TGTGCCAGCTCTCTACAGGGGTCCGAGCAGTACTTC. This sequence joins TRBV18 and TRBJ2-7; 7 nucleotides match TRBD1. The germline V gene has CDR1 KGHSH and CDR2 LQKENI. There are 12 residues in the CDR3. Trimming took 6 bases from V and 6 from J; bases not matched to a gene: 5. The whole variable domain, filled in from reference TRBV18 and TRBJ2-7, reads NAGVMQNPRHLVRRRGQEARLRCSPMKGHSHVYWYRQLPEEGLKFMVYLQKENIIDESGMPKERFSAEFPKEGPSILRIQQVVRGDSAAYFCASSLQGSEQYFGPGTRLTVT.

The chain couples TRBV11-2 to TRBJ1-6; D is undetermined. The CDR3 has 16 residues. Trimming stripped 0 bases from V and 1 base from J, with 7 bases between. The germline CDR1 and CDR2 sequences are SGHAT and FQNNGV. The CDR3 here is CASSLDGESYNSPLHF. The CDR3, as DNA: TGTGCCAGCAGCTTAGATGGGGAGTCCTATAATTCACCCCTCCACTTT.

The chain combines TRBV24-1 with TRBJ2-5; 12 positions agree with TRBD2. Germline V gives CDR1 KGHDR, CDR2 SFDVKD. CDR3 length: 16 amino acids. J gave up 3 bases and V 0 bases, and 1 base lay outside the gene matches. The CDR3 here is CATSDLPSGGEETQYF. The CDR3 DNA is TGTGCCACCAGTGATTTGCCTAGCGGGGGGGAAGAGACCCAGTACTTC.

The chain uses TRBV30 and TRBJ2-2; TRBD1 is a possible D gene (6 bases). Germline values: CDR1 GTSNPN, CDR2 SVGIG (reference sequence). The CDR3 is 15 residues long. V lost 4 bases to trimming and J lost 6 bases, with 18 bases between them. The CDR3 DNA sequence: TGTGCCTGGAACTCCAGGGGAAGCATGGCCGGGGAGCTGTTTTTT. Protein sequence: CAWNSRGSMAGELFF.

The chain carries TRBV27 and TRBJ2-1; 11 bases agree with TRBD2. V was pared by 3 bases and J by 4 bases, with 2 bases of the junction left unmatched. The CDR3 loop spans 15 amino acids. Germline assignment: CDR1 MNHEY and CDR2 SMNVEV (reference sequence). In DNA form, the CDR3 reads TGTGCCAGCAGTTTTAGCGGGGGGGTTTACAATGAGCAGTTCTTC. It is translated as CASSFSGGVYNEQFF.

The gene calls are TRBV27 and TRBJ2-3; 9 positions agree with TRBD2. The germline V gene encodes CDR1 MNHEY and CDR2 SMNVEV (reference sequence). This CDR3 is built from 17 residues. J gave up 2 bases and V 4 bases, and 10 bases lay outside the gene matches. CDR3 in amino acids: CASSSLYPGLATDTQYF. The CDR3 nucleotides are TGTGCCAGCAGTTCACTTTACCCGGGACTAGCCACAGATACGCAGTATTTT.

The chain has TRBV24-1 and TRBJ2-7; a weak D match, TRBD2 (5 bases). V was cut by 7 bases and J by 0 bases, with 9 bases left in between. The germline CDR1 and CDR2 sequences are KGHDR and SFDVKD. This CDR3 is built from 13 residues. In DNA, the CDR3 is TGTGCCACCAGGGGAGATACCTCCTACGAGCAGTACTTC. It is translated as CATRGDTSYEQYF.

This chain connects TRBV28 to TRBJ2-7; no firm D call. Germline CDR1 MDHEN, CDR2 SYDVKM. The CDR3 consists of 11 residues. Trimming took off 6 bases at V and 7 bases at J, with 10 bases between the two ends. CDR3 sequence reads: CASSLGVEQYF. DNA for the CDR3: TGTGCCAGCAGCCTCGGAGTGGAGCAGTACTTC.

The chain employs TRBV11-2 and TRBJ2-7; 9 nucleotides line up with TRBD1. The germline gives CDR1 SGHAT, CDR2 FQNNGV. The CDR3 is 19 residues long. V gave up 2 bases and J gave up 4 bases; unmatched junction bases: 18. Written as DNA, the CDR3 is TGTGCCAGCAGCTTATCGGGACCCGGGACAGGGCATTGGGCATACGAGCAGTACTTC. Its protein product is CASSLSGPGTGHWAYEQYF. Combining the CDR3 with reference TRBV11-2 and TRBJ2-7 gives the whole variable domain EAGVAQSPRYKIIEKRQSVAFWCNPISGHATLYWYQQILGQGPKLLIQFQNNGVVDDSQLPKDRFSAERLKGVDSTLKIQPAKLEDSAVYLCASSLSGPGTGHWAYEQYFGPGTRLTVT.

V usage is TRBV6-5 and J usage is TRBJ2-7; weak D call: TRBD1 (5 bases). The V end was cut by 0 bases, the J end by 3 bases, with 9 bases between. CDR3 length equals 14 residues. Germline V CDR1 and CDR2: MNHEY, SVGAGI. DNA for the CDR3: TGTGCCAGCAGTTACTCGTGGCAGGGCTACGAGCAGTACTTC. It specifies CASSYSWQGYEQYF.

This clone was seen a handful of times. The gene calls are TRBV27 and TRBJ2-2; 7 bases line up with TRBD1. V shed 4 bases, J shed 8 bases, and the junction held 7 bases outside the gene matches. The germline V gene encodes CDR1 MNHEY and CDR2 SMNVEV (reference sequence). CDR3 size: 14 residues. The CDR3 protein is CASSSDPRGGELFF. As DNA, the CDR3 is TGTGCCAGCAGTTCCGACCCCAGGGGGGGGGAGCTGTTTTTT.

The chain carries TRBV24-1 and TRBJ1-2; D gene ambiguous. CDR3 length equals 12 residues. Trimming removed 5 bases from V and 5 bases from J, with 8 bases in between. Germline CDR1 KGHDR, CDR2 SFDVKD. The CDR3, as DNA: TGTGCCACCAGTGGGGCAGAGTATGGCTACACCTTC. This translates into CATSGAEYGYTF.

The chain combines TRBV29-1 with TRBJ1-1, with a possible D match to TRBD1 (6 bases). Trimming removed 3 bases at V and 0 bases at J, with 11 bases between. This CDR3 is 14 amino acids long. The V gene's germline CDR1 is SQVTM and CDR2 ANQGSEA. CDR3 coding DNA: TGCAGCGTTGAGGTGGCAGGGGTGAACACTGAAGCTTTCTTT. Its translation is CSVEVAGVNTEAFF.

This clone was counted once. The gene calls are TRBV6-5 and TRBJ1-2; the match to TRBD1 covers 10 bases. The germline gives CDR1 MNHEY, CDR2 SVGAGI. J was trimmed by 7 bases and V by 2 bases; bases with no gene match: 10. The CDR3 has 16 amino acids. CDR3 coding DNA: TGTGCCAGCAGTTACGGACAGGGGGAGGACTGGAGTGGCTACACCTTC. Translation: CASSYGQGEDWSGYTF.

The rearrangement links TRBV30 to TRBJ1-2; 7 bases match TRBD1. Trimming removed 4 bases from V and 4 bases from J; junction bases left unmatched: 9. The CDR3 is 14 residues long. Germline V gene lookup returns CDR1 GTSNPN and CDR2 SVGIG (reference sequence). The CDR3 DNA reads TGTGCCTGGACCCTCCGGGACAGATTCTATGGCTACACCTTC. It codes for CAWTLRDRFYGYTF.

V usage is TRBV6-2 or TRBV6-3 and J usage is TRBJ1-1; D is unclear. Trimming took off 2 bases at V and 3 bases at J, with 13 bases between the two ends. Germline-derived CDR1 and CDR2 are MNHEY and SVGEGT. The CDR3 sequence is 15 residues long. DNA for the CDR3: TGTGCCAGCAGTTACCCTCCGGGTTCGGACACTGAAGCTTTCTTT. Protein: CASSYPPGSDTEAFF.

The rearrangement joins TRBV28 to TRBJ2-7; D is unresolved. The germline V gene has CDR1 MDHEN and CDR2 SYDVKM. The CDR3 extends over 14 amino acids. The V end lost 3 bases, the J end lost 4 bases, and 13 bases lay between the germline ends. The CDR3: CASSFPPASYEQYF. The CDR3 bases are TGTGCCAGCAGTTTCCCCCCAGCGTCGTACGAGCAGTACTTC.

This clone has a handful of counts. The J gene is TRBJ1-2, the V gene TRBV7-8; D gene ambiguous. The CDR3 contains 13 residues. Trimming stripped 3 bases from V and 0 bases from J, with 5 bases between. Germline lookup yields CDR1 SGHVS and CDR2 FQNEAQ. The CDR3 spells CASSLGANYGYTF. The CDR3 region has the DNA TGTGCCAGCAGCTTGGGAGCTAACTATGGCTACACCTTC.

The chain employs TRBV5-6 and TRBJ1-6; unclear D gene. V lost 0 bases and J 7 bases, leaving 11 bases between the germline ends. CDR1 and CDR2 from the germline V gene are SGHDT and YYEEEE. The CDR3 spans 15 residues. CDR3 region: CASSLAPGSNSPLHF. DNA of the CDR3: TGTGCCAGCAGCTTGGCTCCCGGGTCGAATTCACCCCTCCACTTT.

The V call is TRBV9, the J call TRBJ2-5, with TRBD1 matching 10 bases. Germline assignment: CDR1 SGDLS and CDR2 YYNGEE. The CDR3 totals 15 residues. The V and J ends lost 4 bases and 7 bases, in that order; junction bases with no gene match: 10. This CDR3 reads CASSPRDRGSGTQYF. Here the CDR3 DNA reads TGTGCCAGCAGCCCGCGGGACAGGGGTTCCGGGACCCAGTACTTC. The full variable domain, its missing parts supplied by reference TRBV9 and TRBJ2-5, is DSGVTQTPKHLITATGQRVTLRCSPRSGDLSVYWYQQSLDQGLQFLIQYYNGEERAKGNILERFSAQQFPDLHSELNLSSLELGDSALYFCASSPRDRGSGTQYFGPGTRLLVL.

The genes are TRBV10-3 and TRBJ1-2; D is perhaps TRBD1 (5 bases). Germline loops: CDR1 ENHRY, CDR2 SYGVKD. Trimming removed 7 bases from V and 4 bases from J, with 13 bases in between. CDR3 size: 13 residues. For the CDR3, the DNA is TGTGCCATCACCTCCGGGGGACCCTATGGCTACACCTTC. Its protein product is CAITSGGPYGYTF.

As to this clone: This same CDR3 is encoded by further DNA sequences in the sample. This sequence joins TRBV5-1 and TRBJ1-2, with 11 bases lining up with TRBD1. The CDR3 has 15 residues. Germline lookup yields CDR1 SGHRS and CDR2 YFSETQ. V trimming: 4 bases; J trimming: 2 bases; junction bases outside the gene matches: 4. Here the CDR3 reads CASSPGQGANYGYTF. The CDR3, as DNA: TGCGCCAGCAGCCCCGGACAGGGGGCAAACTATGGCTACACCTTC.

In this sample, this clone turned up a few times. This sequence joins TRBV20-1 and TRBJ1-2, with 7 bases fitting TRBD1. Germline lookup yields CDR1 DFQATT and CDR2 SNEGSKA (reference sequence). With 3 bases clipped from V and 5 bases from J, the junction kept 3 bases outside the gene matches. The CDR3 has 12 residues. DNA of the CDR3: TGCAGTGCTAGTGGGGGACAGTATGGCTACACCTTC. This translates into CSASGGQYGYTF.

The V gene is TRBV7-2, the J gene TRBJ2-3; D is unclear. The ends were cut back, 5 bases at V and 0 bases at J, with 3 bases in the middle. This CDR3 spans 12 amino acids. Germline lookup yields CDR1 SGHTA and CDR2 FQGNSA. The CDR3 is CASSLSTDTQYF. The CDR3 region has the DNA TGTGCCAGCAGCCTAAGCACAGATACGCAGTATTTT. Drawing the rest from reference TRBV7-2 and TRBJ2-3, the complete variable domain is GAGVSQSPSNKVTEKGKDVELRCDPISGHTALYWYRQSLGQGLEFLIYFQGNSAPDKSGLPSDRFSAERTGGSVSTLTIQRTQQEDSAVYLCASSLSTDTQYFGPGTRLTVL.

V is TRBV28 and J is TRBJ1-2; 8 nucleotides align to TRBD1. Germline assignment: CDR1 MDHEN and CDR2 SYDVKM. The CDR3 sequence is 16 residues long. V was pared by 4 bases and J by 1 base, with 8 bases of the junction left unmatched. CDR3 loop: CASSYGQGGDNYGYTF. The DNA for the CDR3 is TGTGCCAGCAGTTACGGACAGGGTGGGGATAACTATGGCTACACCTTC.